The clone carrying this T cell receptor (beta chain) was counted a few times. What it binds is unknown. This sample stems from a study of memory CD4+ T cells and cytomegalovirus serostatus. Overall study context: This sample comes from healthy Belgian adults, eight to ten CMV seropositive, approximately 25 seronegative.

V dropped 3 bases and J dropped 11; count of bases not matched to a gene: 6. The CDR3 is 12 residues long. Germline values: CDR1 MNHNS, CDR2 SASEGT. Study-level findings and limits: A US-trained random forest predicted CMV serostatus with median AUC approximately 0.9. CD4+ memory repertoires contained about 40% of the roughly 150 reported CMV TCRbeta sequences.

The sort gate was single viable CD3+CD4+CD8-CD45RO+ cells for memory CD4+ T cells. In the authors' workflow: Out-of-frame sequences were removed, leaving 2 million to 2.5 million distinct TCRbeta sequences. Using immunoSEQ multiplex PCR, the repertoire was profiled, and TCRdb retains in-frame clones only, with some absent. V, J and clone size reflect that table, while D and trimming were determined from the DNA. The table has 80,000 or so clones, about 78% seen once. The source material was memory CD4+ T cells from blood. The TCR comes from an adult in good health and CMV-seropositive. The V call is TRBV6-1, the J call TRBJ1-1; 7 bases line up with TRBD1. The CDR3 sequence is CASSDLQGMAFF. CDR3 nucleotides: TGTGCCAGCAGTGATCTACAGGGGATGGCTTTCTTT.